The clone carrying this T cell receptor beta chain was picked up one time. These data come from a study of blood T cell repertoires in COVID-19. Study-wide background: Sites across the United States, Italy and Spain contributed samples from acute and convalescent COVID-19. In each case, the material was cDNA or gDNA derived from T cells, B-cell-depleted T cells, or PBMCs.

Authors' processing steps: Estimation of nucleated cell counts relied on the amplification of reference gene primers. Sequenced by immunoSEQ multiplex PCR; TCRdb stores in-frame clones only, minus some. The DNA was the basis for D and trimming; V, J and clone size are from that table. The table shows more than 120,000 clones, with more than 75% occurring only once. V lost 5 bases and J lost 7; bases outside the gene matches: 10. CDR1 is SGHDT, CDR2 YYEEEE, per germline. The CDR3 extends over 15 amino acids. Specimen: peripheral blood. This receptor was identified in a human donor in a cohort sampled during active COVID-19. The chain recombines TRBV5-6 with TRBJ2-3, with 10 nucleotides matching TRBD2. The CDR3 here is CASSYVAGGQYTQYF. CDR3 DNA: TGTGCCAGCAGTTATGTAGCGGGGGGCCAATATACGCAGTATTTT.